This is a list of T cell receptor beta chains from one sample in a study of T cells in tuberculosis. Clones were sequenced by immunoSEQ multiplex PCR, and TCRdb holds only the in-frame ones, with some missing. The sample includes about 53,000 clones, 90% to 95% seen only once; the top ten take more than 1.3%. Here the sequenced sample was PBMCs, taken at tuberculosis diagnosis. Receptors were obtained from an adult with tuberculosis. CDR3s include the opening cysteine and the closing phenylalanine or tryptophan. D genes are given only for firm matches.

v_call,d_call,cdr3_length,j_call,cdr3_nt,cdr3_aa
TRBV27,TRBD2,14,TRBJ2-1,TGTGCCAGCAGTTTCCGGGAGGGCCCCAATGAGCAGTTCTTC,CASSFREGPNEQFF
TRBV18,NA,16,TRBJ1-5,TGTGCCAGCTCACCTACATCAGGGGTGGGCAATCAGCCCCAGCATTTT,CASSPTSGVGNQPQHF
TRBV5-5,NA,14,TRBJ1-5,TGTGCCAGCAGCACAGACCTGGGCAATCAGCCCCAGCATTTT,CASSTDLGNQPQHF
TRBV19,TRBD1,15,TRBJ1-1,TGTGCCAGTAGACCCGACAGGGGGCTATTCGCTGAAGCTTTCTTT,CASRPDRGLFAEAFF
TRBV25-1,NA,15,TRBJ2-3,TGTGCCAGCAGTGAGGCAGACAAACACACAGATACGCAGTATTTT,CASSEADKHTDTQYF
TRBV4-3,NA,14,TRBJ2-3,TGCGCCAGCAGCAGTGCGAGGGTAGAAGATACGCAGTATTTT,CASSSARVEDTQYF
TRBV7-6,NA,15,TRBJ2-2,TGTGCCAGCAGCTCCCAGGGGTCCTCCACCGGGGAGCTGTTTTTT,CASSSQGSSTGELFF
TRBV6-5,NA,14,TRBJ2-2,TGTGCCAGCAGCCTGTGGCGGGGAGAAGGGGAGCTGTTTTTT,CASSLWRGEGELFF
TRBV7-2,TRBD1,14,TRBJ2-1,TGTGCCAGCAGCACAGGGGATTCGGACAATGAGCAGTTCTTC,CASSTGDSDNEQFF
TRBV19,NA,15,TRBJ1-1,TGTGCCAGTAGTATCGGGGGGGGCGCAGGCGGAGAAGCTTTCTTT,CASSIGGGAGGEAFF
TRBV9,NA,14,TRBJ1-4,TGTGCCAGCAGCGTAGGACAGACTAATGAAAAACTGTTTTTT,CASSVGQTNEKLFF
TRBV7-9,NA,14,TRBJ2-5,TGTGCCAGCAGCTTAGTCGGAACGGAGGAGACCCAGTACTTC,CASSLVGTEETQYF
TRBV27,TRBD2,16,TRBJ2-5,TGTGCCAGCAGCTCGTGGGCAGGGAGGGGACAAGAGACCCAGTACTTC,CASSSWAGRGQETQYF
TRBV18,NA,15,TRBJ1-5,TGTGCCAGCTCACCGACGGGGGGGCCTAATCAGCCCCAGCATTTT,CASSPTGGPNQPQHF
TRBV4-1,NA,16,TRBJ2-3,TGCGCCAGCAGCCTTATACCGCGGCGTTATGGAGATACGCAGTATTTT,CASSLIPRRYGDTQYF
TRBV4-1,NA,19,TRBJ2-4,TGCGCCAGCAGCCAAGATGGTGGCAGGGAATTCGCAGCCAAAAACATTCAGTACTTC,CASSQDGGREFAAKNIQYF
TRBV28,NA,16,TRBJ2-2,TGTGCCAGCATAAGATTGGGGGGAGGAGTTACCGGGGAGCTGTTTTTT,CASIRLGGGVTGELFF
TRBV7-9,TRBD1,14,TRBJ1-2,TGTGCCAGCAGCTCGGGACAGGGTTTTGAAGGCTACACCTTC,CASSSGQGFEGYTF
TRBV9,TRBD1,15,TRBJ2-4,TGTGCCAGCAGCGTAGGATTTGACAGGGGAGGCATTCAGTACTTC,CASSVGFDRGGIQYF
TRBV7-3,NA,15,TRBJ2-1,TGTGCCAGCAGCTTAAACGGGAGAGGAACCAATGAGCAGTTCTTC,CASSLNGRGTNEQFF
TRBV5-4,TRBD2,14,TRBJ2-7,TGTGCCAGCAGCAGGACTAGCGGTTCATACGAGCAGTACTTC,CASSRTSGSYEQYF
TRBV11-2,NA,13,TRBJ2-7,TGTGCCAGCTCCGGACTGACTTCTTACGAGCAGTACTTC,CASSGLTSYEQYF
TRBV7-9,TRBD2,17,TRBJ2-5,TGTGCCAGCAGCTTATTAACGGGGAGCGGGAGTATAGAGACCCAGTACTTC,CASSLLTGSGSIETQYF
TRBV19,NA,17,TRBJ1-5,TGTGCCAGTAGTATAGGGACACCCGTCCTTAGCAATCAGCCCCAGCATTTT,CASSIGTPVLSNQPQHF
TRBV18,TRBD2,18,TRBJ2-3,TGTGCCAGCTCACCAACAAGCGGGAGGGCTTTTTCCCCCGATACGCAGTATTTT,CASSPTSGRAFSPDTQYF
TRBV6-1,TRBD1,15,TRBJ2-5,TGTGCCAGCAGTGAGACAGGGGGAAGGTCAGTGACCCAGTACTTC,CASSETGGRSVTQYF
TRBV9,NA,15,TRBJ1-1,TGTGCCAGCAGCGTAAGGGGCGGGACTGACACTGAAGCTTTCTTT,CASSVRGGTDTEAFF